What follows is one TCR beta chain and its context. Its antigen is as yet unknown. This specimen belongs to a study of vaccination effects on CD4 cells after COVID-19. Assay used: immunoSEQ multiplex PCR; TCRdb lists only in-frame clones, some missing. The sample carries tens of thousands of clones, roughly 72% recorded once. Antigen-specific CD4+ T cell clonotypes were called by their expansion after viral peptide-pool culture in ViraFEST. With more than nine days of culture completed, CD4+ T cells were isolated. It was two doses of either the BNT162b2 or mRNA-1273 vaccine that participants received. This specimen was CD4+ T cells from PBMCs cultured with HCoV-229E spike peptides, taken after COVID-19 vaccination. This clonotype was obtained from a human donor who received a COVID-19 vaccine.

The CDR3 spells CASSPVRVQETQYF. The CDR3 DNA sequence: TGTGCCAGCAGCCCCGTACGGGTCCAAGAGACCCAGTACTTC. V is TRBV14 and J is TRBJ2-5, with unresolved D. Deletions cut 4 bases from V and 1 base from J, with 10 bases between. From germline, CDR1 is SGHDN and CDR2 FVKESK. The CDR3 is made up of 14 amino acids.